This T cell receptor beta chain stems from a study of blood T cell repertoires in COVID-19. Study background: The United States, Italy and Spain were the sources of the acute and convalescent COVID-19 samples.

Original analysis: Nucleated cell counts were estimated from reference gene primer amplification. Clones were sequenced by immunoSEQ multiplex PCR, and TCRdb holds only the in-frame ones, with some missing. V and J calls and clone size come straight from that table; D and trimming were deduced from the DNA. The sample has under 300,000 clones; approximately 90% are singletons. Recruitment covered about two dozen US areas and drew participants whose ages spanned about 18 to 95 years. Participants had their cohort set by participant-reported clinical history. CDR1 and CDR2 (germline): SGHRS, YFSETQ. Trimming shortened V by 0 bases and J by 7 bases, and 8 bases separated the two germline ends. The length of the CDR3 is 13 residues.

Sequencing input: PBMCs or T cells enriched from blood (not recorded which). V is TRBV5-1 and J is TRBJ1-5, with D hard to call. The receptor comes from a woman under 30 who had recovered from COVID-19. CDR3 nucleotide sequence: TGCGCCAGCAGCTTGGATTGGGAGCAGCCCCAGCATTTT. It specifies CASSLDWEQPQHF.